The present entry profiles one T cell receptor (beta chain) with its context. Method: immunoSEQ multiplex PCR; TCRdb's copy keeps in-frame clones and lacks some. The data hold about 110,000 clones, with around 93% observed a single time. Germline values: CDR1 SGHVS, CDR2 FQNEAQ. The V end was cut by 0 bases, the J end by 7 bases, with 13 bases between. The CDR3 is 16 amino acids. This specimen belongs to a study of OX40 agonist ivuxolimab in advanced cancers. The material sequenced was CD4+ or CD8+ T cells sorted from blood, taken in a trial of the OX40 agonist ivuxolimab. The chain recombines TRBV7-8 with TRBJ1-6, with a possible D match to TRBD1 (5 bases). The sequence came from an adult with an advanced solid tumor such as melanoma, head and neck, liver or kidney cancer. The CDR3 region is CASSLAGRDPNSPLHF. The CDR3 bases are TGTGCCAGCAGCTTAGCGGGCCGGGACCCAAATTCACCCCTCCACTTT.